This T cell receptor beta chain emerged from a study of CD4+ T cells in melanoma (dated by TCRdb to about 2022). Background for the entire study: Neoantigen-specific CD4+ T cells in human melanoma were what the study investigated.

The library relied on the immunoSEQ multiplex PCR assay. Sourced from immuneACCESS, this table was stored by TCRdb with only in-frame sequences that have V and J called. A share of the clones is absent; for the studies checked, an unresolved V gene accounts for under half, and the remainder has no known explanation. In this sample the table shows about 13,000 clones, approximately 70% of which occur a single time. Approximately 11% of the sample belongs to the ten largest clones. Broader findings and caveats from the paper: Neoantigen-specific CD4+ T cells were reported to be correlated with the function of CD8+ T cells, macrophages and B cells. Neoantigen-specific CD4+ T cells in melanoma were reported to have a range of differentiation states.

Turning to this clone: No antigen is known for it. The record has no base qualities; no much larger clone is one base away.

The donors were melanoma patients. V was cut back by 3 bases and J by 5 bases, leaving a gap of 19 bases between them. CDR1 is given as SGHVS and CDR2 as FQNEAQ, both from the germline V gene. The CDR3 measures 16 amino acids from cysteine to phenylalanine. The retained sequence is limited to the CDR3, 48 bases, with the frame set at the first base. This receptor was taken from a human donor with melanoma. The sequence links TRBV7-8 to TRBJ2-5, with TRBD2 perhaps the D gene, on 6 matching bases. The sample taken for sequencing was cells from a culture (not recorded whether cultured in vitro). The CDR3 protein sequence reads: CASSFRDSGVWETQYF. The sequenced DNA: TGTGCCAGCAGCTTTAGGGACTCGGGGGTATGGGAGACCCAGTACTTC.